What follows are 19 T cell receptor beta chains derived from one specimen sequenced in a study of a mutant IDH1 vaccine in newly diagnosed glioma. What these receptors recognize is not known. Time point: week 5, during vaccination. Each dose delivered 300 ug of mutant IDH1 20-mer peptide subcutaneously with imiquimod. Assay used: immunoSEQ multiplex PCR; TCRdb lists only in-frame clones, some missing. The repertoire holds over 45,000 clones, with around 80% as singletons. The specimen comprised PBMCs, sampled from a glioma patient whose treatment included an IDH1 peptide vaccine. The source is a woman between 45 and 60 years old with glioma.

The table lists this clone with a few counts. The V call is TRBV30, the J call TRBJ1-5; TRBD1 matches 10 bases. There are 13 residues in the CDR3. Germline-derived CDR1 and CDR2 are GTSNPN and SVGIG (reference sequence). V lost 4 bases, J lost 4 bases, and 1 base stayed unmatched. This chain's CDR3 is CAWKGQGNQPQHF. The DNA for the CDR3 is TGTGCCTGGAAGGGACAGGGGAATCAGCCCCAGCATTTT.

The rearrangement links TRBV6-1 to TRBJ1-5; D unclear. The CDR3 length is 14 residues. Trimming stripped 0 bases from V and 7 bases from J, with 10 bases between. Germline CDR1 MNHNS, CDR2 SASEGT. CDR3 sequence: CASSEARASQPQHF. The CDR3 DNA reads as TGTGCCAGCAGTGAAGCAAGGGCGTCACAGCCCCAGCATTTT.

The gene calls are TRBV7-2 and TRBJ2-5; 10 bases match TRBD2. CDR1 is SGHTA, CDR2 FQGNSA, per germline. There are 16 residues in the CDR3. V was pared by 2 bases and J by 5 bases, with 8 bases of the junction left unmatched. The CDR3 region has the DNA TGTGCCAGCAGCTTACAGCGGGAGCGGGGGGGGGAGACCCAGTACTTC. Its translation is CASSLQRERGGETQYF.

This clone was found a few times. The CDR3 region has the DNA TGTGCCAGCAGCTTAGTAGGTGGGACAAGAAATGAAAAACTGTTTTTT. Translating it yields CASSLVGGTRNEKLFF. This chain links TRBV7-9 with TRBJ1-4, with D possibly matching TRBD1 (6 bases). CDR3 size: 16 residues. From germline, CDR1 is SEHNR and CDR2 FQNEAQ (reference sequence). Trimming removed 1 base from V and 5 bases from J, with 14 bases in between.

The chain carries TRBV7-2 and TRBJ2-3; 8 positions agree with TRBD2. J was trimmed by 3 bases and V by 3 bases; bases with no gene match: 8. Germline CDR1 SGHTA, CDR2 FQGNSA. CDR3 length: 16 residues. CDR3 loop: CASSFRASGLTDTQYF. DNA of the CDR3: TGTGCCAGCAGCTTTCGGGCTAGCGGGCTGACAGATACGCAGTATTTT.

This clone was found a few times. The chain carries TRBV7-2 and TRBJ1-5; D not certain. The length of the CDR3 is 15 residues. The germline gives CDR1 SGHTA, CDR2 FQGNSA. Trimming took off 4 bases at V and 1 base at J, with 11 bases between the two ends. CDR3 DNA sequence: TGTGCCAGCAGCTCCCACCTAGGCAGCAATCAGCCCCAGCATTTT. Residues: CASSSHLGSNQPQHF.

The chain uses TRBV25-1 and TRBJ1-1, with 7 bases lining up with TRBD1. Germline V lookup: CDR1 MGHDK, CDR2 SYGVNS. The CDR3 covers 14 residues. V shed 6 bases and J 8 bases; nucleotides not matched to a gene: 12. The CDR3 sequence is CASSRAGGSPEAFF. The DNA of the CDR3 is TGTGCCAGCAGCAGAGCAGGGGGTTCTCCCGAAGCTTTCTTT.

This rearrangement joins TRBV19 to TRBJ2-5, with 10 bases fitting TRBD1. In germline, CDR1 is LNHDA, CDR2 SQIVND (reference sequence). With V trimmed by 6 bases and J by 3 bases, 10 bases remained unmatched. The CDR3 is 16 residues long. CDR3 bases: TGTGCCAGTAGCCCACAAAGCGGGACAGGGGAAGAGACCCAGTACTTC. It is translated as CASSPQSGTGEETQYF.

The V gene is TRBV19, the J gene TRBJ1-2; possibly TRBD1 for D (6 bases). This CDR3 comprises 15 residues. Germline CDR1 and CDR2: LNHDA and SQIVND (reference sequence). V was clipped by 3 bases and J by 3 bases, with 14 bases between them. The CDR3 loop reads CASSMSTGSDYGYTF. The CDR3 DNA reads TGTGCCAGTAGTATGTCGACAGGTTCGGACTATGGCTACACCTTC.

The chain carries TRBV5-4 and TRBJ2-1; the D call may be TRBD1 or TRBD2 (7 bases each). Germline-derived CDR1 and CDR2 are SGHNT and YYREEE (reference sequence). The CDR3 totals 15 residues. V shed 4 bases and J shed 5 bases, with 16 bases lying between them. This chain's CDR3 is CASSPRGGQNNEQFF. In nucleotides, the CDR3 is TGTGCCAGCAGCCCCAGGGGGGGCCAAAACAATGAGCAGTTCTTC.

The CDR3 DNA is TGTGCCAGCAGTTCCCTGGGTCTTTACGAGCAGTACTTC. Encoded protein: CASSSLGLYEQYF. The gene calls are TRBV7-6 and TRBJ2-7; D call uncertain. The CDR3 runs 13 residues. CDR1 and CDR2 (germline): SGHVS, FNYEAQ. Trimming shortened V by 6 bases and J by 4 bases, and 13 bases separated the two germline ends.

The CDR3 spells CASSPPNGGAVDEQYF. Written as DNA, the CDR3 is TGTGCCAGCTCACCACCGAATGGGGGGGCCGTCGACGAGCAGTACTTC. The chain carries TRBV18 and TRBJ2-7; maybe TRBD2 (7 bases). This CDR3 is 16 amino acids long. Germline CDR1 is KGHSH and CDR2 is LQKENI. The ends were cut back, 0 bases at V and 5 bases at J, with 17 bases in the middle. Supplemented by reference TRBV18 and TRBJ2-7, the full variable domain reads NAGVMQNPRHLVRRRGQEARLRCSPMKGHSHVYWYRQLPEEGLKFMVYLQKENIIDESGMPKERFSAEFPKEGPSILRIQQVVRGDSAAYFCASSPPNGGAVDEQYFGPGTRLTVT.

V and J are TRBV29-1 and TRBJ2-3; D is perhaps TRBD1 or TRBD2 (5 bases each). CDR1 SQVTM and CDR2 ANQGSEA come from the germline V gene. This CDR3 spans 15 amino acids. V was shortened by 1 base and J by 2 bases, with 13 bases between the two germline ends. The DNA of the CDR3 is TGCAGCGTTGAAGGAGGAGAGGGGTCCACAGATACGCAGTATTTT. It translates to CSVEGGEGSTDTQYF.

This clone has a single count. This chain links TRBV2 with TRBJ1-3; 9 nucleotides agree with TRBD1. The CDR3 extends over 19 amino acids. The germline gives CDR1 SNHLY, CDR2 FYNNEI. V trimming: 4 bases; J trimming: 2 bases; junction bases outside the gene matches: 15. Here the CDR3 reads CASSGPRDRVLITGNTIYF. As DNA, the CDR3 is TGTGCCAGCAGTGGACCCCGGGACAGGGTTCTAATAACTGGAAACACCATATATTTT.

This chain connects TRBV11-2 to TRBJ1-1; D remains unclear. The V end lost 1 base, the J end lost 12 bases, and 12 bases lay between the germline ends. CDR1 is SGHAT and CDR2 is FQNNGV in the germline V gene. This CDR3 has 12 residues. The CDR3 spells CASSLGGGRTFF. CDR3 DNA sequence: TGTGCCAGCAGCTTAGGAGGAGGGCGTACTTTCTTT.

The CDR3: CASSIGRGRETQYF. DNA for the CDR3: TGTGCCAGTAGTATTGGCAGGGGACGAGAGACCCAGTACTTC. J is TRBJ2-5 and V is TRBV19, with D possibly TRBD1 on 6 matching bases. V dropped 3 bases and J dropped 4 bases, with 12 bases sitting between them. The CDR3 totals 14 residues. The germline V gene encodes CDR1 LNHDA and CDR2 SQIVND (reference sequence).

This rearrangement joins TRBV21-1 to TRBJ1-5. TRBV21-1 is classified as a pseudogene. This CDR3 has 14 residues. DNA for the CDR3: TGTGCCAGCAGCACCTCAAATAGCAATCAGCCCCAGCATTTT. Translating gives CASSTSNSNQPQHF.

CDR3 sequence: CAWSISQGASAEAFF. CDR3 in DNA: TGTGCCTGGAGTATCTCTCAGGGGGCTAGCGCTGAAGCTTTCTTT. This chain joins TRBV30 and TRBJ1-1; 8 bases match TRBD1. The CDR3 loop spans 15 amino acids. V was pared by 2 bases and J by 6 bases, with 11 bases of the junction left unmatched. Germline assignment: CDR1 GTSNPN and CDR2 SVGIG (reference sequence).

As for this clone: Other DNA variants within this sample encode the same CDR3. J is TRBJ1-5 and V is TRBV9; no clear D. Germline values: CDR1 SGDLS, CDR2 YYNGEE. V shed 0 bases and J shed 4 bases, with 5 bases lying between them. The CDR3 loop spans 13 amino acids. In DNA, the CDR3 is TGTGCCAGCAGCGTAGAGGTGAATCAGCCCCAGCATTTT. Translating gives CASSVEVNQPQHF.